These T cell receptor beta chains were read from a single sample in a study of Graves' ophthalmopathy and Graves' hyperthyroidism. TCRdb re-derived calls from the multiplex PCR reads in MiXCR, one entry per CDR3 protein. The sample shows approximately 500,000 distinct CDR3 sequences, about an eighth of them seen only once. Sequencing input: blood. The receptors come from a woman in her twenties or thirties with Graves' ophthalmopathy. Both conserved end residues are part of each CDR3. D genes are given only for firm matches. Clone size is stated in some rows and not others, as once, few, many or a class when expanded.

D	J	size	V	length	CDR3	DNA
TRBD2	TRBJ2-7	many	TRBV12-3/TRBV12-4	13	CASSLRPLAGVYF	TGTGCCAGCAGTTTAAGGCCCTTAGCGGGGGTATACTTC
.	TRBJ1-1	many	TRBV6-4	14	CASSAGGIHTEAFF	TGTGCCAGCAGCGCAGGAGGGATCCACACTGAAGCTTTCTTT
.	TRBJ1-1	.	TRBV19	16	CASSIIWTRLGAEAFF	TGTGCCAGTAGTATAATATGGACGAGGTTGGGCGCTGAAGCTTTCTTT
.	TRBJ2-7	many	TRBV28	14	CASSLVQGSYEQYF	TGTGCCAGCAGTTTGGTTCAGGGATCCTACGAGCAGTACTTC
.	TRBJ1-6	many	TRBV20-1	14	CSARDPQSRSPLHF	TGCAGTGCTAGAGACCCCCAAAGTCGTTCACCCCTCCACTTT
TRBD2	TRBJ2-4	many	TRBV12-3/TRBV12-4	15	CASTPSGGARNIQYF	TGTGCCAGCACCCCTAGCGGGGGGGCTAGAAACATTCAGTACTTC
.	TRBJ2-6	many	TRBV11-2	14	CASRDLSGANVLTF	TGTGCCAGCAGGGACTTATCTGGGGCCAACGTCCTGACTTTC
.	TRBJ1-4	many	TRBV7-6	13	CASSLAPGEKLFF	TGTGCCAGCAGCTTGGCACCCGGAGAAAAACTGTTTTTT
.	TRBJ1-5	many	TRBV28	14	CASSLGGTYQPQHF	TGTGCCAGCAGCTTGGGCGGGACTTATCAGCCCCAGCATTTT
.	TRBJ1-5	many	TRBV6-1	13	CASRPPSNQPQHF	TGTGCCAGCAGACCCCCAAGCAATCAGCCCCAGCATTTT
.	TRBJ1-3	many	TRBV6-2/TRBV6-3	17	CASSYSGRMSSGNTIYF	TGTGCCAGCAGTTACTCGGGCAGGATGAGCTCTGGAAACACCATATATTTT
.	TRBJ2-7	many	TRBV5-5	13	CASSLYSTYEQYF	TGTGCCAGCAGCTTGTACAGCACCTACGAGCAGTACTTC
TRBD1	TRBJ1-5	many	TRBV6-1	15	CASRKSGGRNQPQHF	TGTGCCAGCAGGAAATCAGGGGGAAGGAATCAGCCCCAGCATTTT
.	TRBJ2-2	.	TRBV5-1	15	CASLHMEKNTGELFF	TGCGCCAGCCTCCATATGGAAAAGAACACCGGGGAGCTGTTTTTT
TRBD1	TRBJ1-1	.	TRBV2	15	CASRHTGGLNTEAFF	TGTGCCAGCAGGCACACAGGGGGCTTGAACACTGAAGCTTTCTTT
.	TRBJ1-1	few	TRBV6-5	15	CASSYGLGGVTEAFF	TGTGCCAGCAGTTACGGTCTGGGGGGGGTTACTGAAGCTTTCTTT
.	TRBJ1-2	many	TRBV7-2	14	CASSLDRTSYGYTF	TGTGCCAGCAGCTTAGACAGGACCTCCTATGGCTACACCTTC
.	TRBJ2-7	many	TRBV7-8	14	CASSFASTSYEQYF	TGTGCCAGCAGCTTTGCCTCGACTAGCTACGAGCAGTACTTC
.	TRBJ2-6	many	TRBV12-3/TRBV12-4	16	CASSLTGLSGANVLTF	TGTGCCAGCAGTTTAACCGGCCTCTCTGGGGCCAACGTCCTGACTTTC
.	TRBJ1-1	few	TRBV9	14	CASNPGWVETEAFF	TGTGCCAGCAACCCTGGGTGGGTAGAGACTGAAGCTTTCTTT
.	TRBJ1-6	many	TRBV27	13	CASSLPGRSPLHF	TGTGCCAGCAGTTTACCGGGGAGATCACCCCTCCACTTT
.	TRBJ1-2	many	TRBV6-5	15	CASRLPGSNSGGYTF	TGTGCCAGCAGATTACCGGGATCAAACTCGGGAGGCTACACCTTC
.	TRBJ2-2	many	TRBV19	16	CASTKWAQRNTGELFF	TGTGCCAGTACCAAGTGGGCACAAAGGAACACCGGGGAGCTGTTTTTT
.	TRBJ2-7	few	TRBV19	16	CASSIGGTLNIYEQYF	TGTGCCAGTAGTATAGGCGGGACACTTAACATCTACGAGCAGTACTTC
.	TRBJ2-7	.	TRBV6-5	13	CASSSEGYYEQYF	TGTGCCAGCAGTTCAGAAGGCTACTACGAGCAGTACTTC
TRBD2	TRBJ2-5	.	TRBV5-1	16	CASSRQASGGQETQYF	TGCGCCAGCAGCCGGCAGGCTAGCGGGGGACAAGAGACCCAGTACTTC
.	TRBJ1-2	many	TRBV5-1	12	CASSLDYEGYTF	TGCGCCAGCAGCCTGGACTACGAAGGCTACACCTTC
.	TRBJ2-5	many	TRBV11-2	11	CASSKRETQYF	TGTGCCAGCAGCAAAAGAGAGACCCAGTACTTC